This TCR beta chain was retrieved from a study of T cell responses to AZD1222 COVID-19 vaccine. The CDR3 loop spans 13 amino acids. Germline CDR1 and CDR2: SGHTA and FQGNSA. Trimming took off 1 base at V and 3 bases at J, with 5 bases between the two ends. This table comes from immunoSEQ multiplex PCR, and its TCRdb copy is limited to in-frame clones, with some not included. The table lists 50,000 to 55,000 clones, roughly 80% of them singletons. Study results and caveats: Sampling that yielded the repertoires occurred only after the peak T cell response. Nearly half of spike-specific TCRs reportedly target variant regions that are unmutated in the B.1.351 and B.1.1.7 variants. Just a handful of AZD1222 recipients were seropositive at baseline. Donors, mostly white British, included more females; clonal diversity was possibly underestimated.

With respect to this clone: Its matching antigen is unknown.

J is TRBJ2-3 and V is TRBV7-2; D ambiguous. The material was peripheral blood, obtained on day 0 of AZD1222 vaccination. This receptor was obtained from an adult in good health. The CDR3 nucleotides are TGTGCCAGCAGCTTAGAGGTGACAGATACGCAGTATTTT. Protein: CASSLEVTDTQYF.